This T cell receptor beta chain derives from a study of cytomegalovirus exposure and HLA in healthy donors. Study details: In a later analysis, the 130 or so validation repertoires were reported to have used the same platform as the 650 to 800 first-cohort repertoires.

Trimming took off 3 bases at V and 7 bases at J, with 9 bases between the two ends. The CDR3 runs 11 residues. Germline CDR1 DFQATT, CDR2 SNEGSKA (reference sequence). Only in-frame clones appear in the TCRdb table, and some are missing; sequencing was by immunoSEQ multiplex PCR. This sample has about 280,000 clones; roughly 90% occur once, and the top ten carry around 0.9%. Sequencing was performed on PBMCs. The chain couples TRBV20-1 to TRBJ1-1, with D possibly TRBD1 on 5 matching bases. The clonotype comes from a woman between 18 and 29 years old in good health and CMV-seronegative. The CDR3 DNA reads TGCAGTGCTAGGGGGGGTCTTGAAGCTTTCTTT. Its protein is CSARGGLEAFF.